This entry lists 12 T cell receptor beta chains sequenced from one sample in a study of response to subunit inactivated influenza vaccine. TCRdb re-called the RT-PCR reads with MiXCR, one entry per CDR3 protein. Of around 750,000 distinct CDR3 sequences listed, approximately 21% were seen once; the top ten hold approximately 10%. Sequencing used PBMCs from blood, obtained 5 days after vaccination. Receptors were obtained from a man in his fifties who received an inactivated influenza vaccine.

The chain recombines TRBV7-9 with TRBJ2-2; D possibly matches TRBD1 or TRBD2 (5 bases each). The CDR3 consists of 14 residues. Germline loops: CDR1 SEHNR, CDR2 FQNEAQ (reference sequence). V lost 7 bases, J lost 3 bases, and 12 bases lay in between. CDR3 nucleotides: TGTGCCAGCACCCCGAGAGGGGACACCGGGGAGCTGTTTTTT. This encodes CASTPRGDTGELFF.

This clonotype was observed a few times. The rearrangement uses TRBV4-3 and TRBJ2-3, with TRBD2 identical over 7 bases. From germline, CDR1 is LGHNA and CDR2 YSLEER. With 1 base clipped from V and 4 bases from J, the junction kept 8 bases outside the gene matches. There are 16 residues in the CDR3. DNA of the CDR3: TGCGCCAGCAGCCAAGGACTGCGGGAGAATTCAGATACGCAGTATTTT. Its translation: CASSQGLRENSDTQYF.

V and J are TRBV18 and TRBJ1-5; 7 nucleotides line up with TRBD1. This CDR3 is 17 amino acids long. Germline CDR1 and CDR2: KGHSH and LQKENI. J was trimmed by 5 bases and V by 1 base; bases with no gene match: 11. CDR3 sequence reads: CASSPRRYRGGDQPQHF. The CDR3 bases are TGTGCCAGCTCACCACGAAGGTACAGGGGCGGGGATCAGCCCCAGCATTTT.

This clonotype has only a few counts. The chain couples TRBV9 to TRBJ2-3, with TRBD2 identical over 13 bases. The germline CDR1 and CDR2 sequences are SGDLS and YYNGEE. Unmatched junction bases numbered 6, after V lost 4 bases and J lost 4 bases. This CDR3 is 16 amino acids long. The chain's CDR3 is CASSLGLAGASDTQYF. For the CDR3, the DNA is TGTGCCAGCAGCCTTGGACTAGCGGGAGCCTCAGATACGCAGTATTTT.

This clonotype was recorded a few times. J is TRBJ1-1 and V is TRBV4-1; 8 bases are shared with TRBD1. The V segment lost 6 bases and the J segment 1 base; nucleotides outside the gene matches: 7. Germline loops: CDR1 MGHRA, CDR2 YSYEKL. The CDR3 runs 15 residues. The DNA for the CDR3 is TGCGCCAGCAGTCGAGAGGGGACAGGGAACACTGAAGCTTTCTTT. Its translation: CASSREGTGNTEAFF.

The chain joins TRBV4-3 to TRBJ2-1, with a tentative D call TRBD1 (6 bases). Trimming stripped 3 bases from V and 2 bases from J, with 14 bases between. CDR3 size: 16 residues. The germline V gene encodes CDR1 LGHNA and CDR2 YSLEER. The CDR3 region is CASSQGDNNAYNEQFF. The CDR3 region has the DNA TGCGCCAGCAGCCAGGGGGACAATAACGCCTACAATGAGCAGTTCTTC.

This chain uses TRBV5-1 with TRBJ2-7; no clear D gene. V lost 1 base, J lost 5 bases, and 7 bases lay in between. The CDR3 totals 12 residues. Per the germline V gene, CDR1 is SGHRS and CDR2 is YFSETQ. The CDR3 region has the DNA TGCGCCAGCAGCTTGTTGCGGAACGAGCAGTACTTC. Its protein product is CASSLLRNEQYF.

This clonotype was counted between two and nine times. The chain employs TRBV5-1 and TRBJ1-2; D is perhaps TRBD1 (6 bases). There are 15 residues in the CDR3. Trimming shortened V by 6 bases and J by 4 bases, and 19 bases separated the two germline ends. Germline V gives CDR1 SGHRS, CDR2 YFSETQ. DNA of the CDR3: TGCGCCAGCAACGCAGGAGGGACATCATCCTATGGCTACACCTTC. Amino acids: CASNAGGTSSYGYTF.

The J gene is TRBJ2-3, the V gene TRBV11-2, with a possible D match to TRBD2 (5 bases). V was pared by 5 bases and J by 0 bases, with 21 bases between. The CDR3 has 18 residues. The germline CDR1 and CDR2 sequences are SGHAT and FQNNGV. CDR3 amino acids: CASSRRFRTGSSTDTQYF. The CDR3 DNA sequence: TGTGCCAGCAGCCGTAGGTTTCGGACTGGCTCTAGCACAGATACGCAGTATTTT. Full variable domain (outside the CDR3, taken from reference TRBV11-2 and TRBJ2-3): EAGVAQSPRYKIIEKRQSVAFWCNPISGHATLYWYQQILGQGPKLLIQFQNNGVVDDSQLPKDRFSAERLKGVDSTLKIQPAKLEDSAVYLCASSRRFRTGSSTDTQYFGPGTRLTVL.

V is TRBV9 and J is TRBJ2-5; 7 bases agree with TRBD2. J lost 4 bases, V lost 1 base, and 7 bases had no gene match. This CDR3 is built from 15 residues. Germline CDR1 SGDLS, CDR2 YYNGEE. The CDR3 protein is CASSVLGGSGETQYF. CDR3 nucleotide sequence: TGTGCCAGCAGCGTACTCGGGGGGTCAGGAGAGACCCAGTACTTC.

The chain couples TRBV4-3 to TRBJ1-5; D gene unclear. Per the germline V gene, CDR1 is LGHNA and CDR2 is YSLEER. The V gene lost 0 bases and the J gene lost 5 bases, with 5 bases spanning the gap. The CDR3 extends over 13 amino acids. CDR3 residues: CASSQDLDQPQHF. The CDR3 nucleotides are TGCGCCAGCAGCCAAGACTTGGATCAGCCCCAGCATTTT.

This clonotype was picked up a small number of times. The J gene is TRBJ2-3, the V gene TRBV5-6, with 11 nucleotides matching TRBD2. CDR1 is SGHDT and CDR2 is YYEEEE in the germline V gene. The CDR3 loop spans 20 amino acids. Unmatched junction bases numbered 17, after V lost 5 bases and J lost 0 bases. The CDR3 region is CASSPTFVLAGADSTDTQYF. The CDR3 DNA sequence: TGTGCCAGCAGTCCCACCTTCGTACTAGCGGGGGCCGATAGCACAGATACGCAGTATTTT.